The 7 T cell receptor beta chains given below trace back to one sample, sequenced in a study of blood T cell repertoires in COVID-19. TCRdb's table, derived via immunoSEQ multiplex PCR, lists solely in-frame clones and lacks some. The data contain 270,000 or so clones, around 92% of them singletons. Material: peripheral blood. The receptors come from a woman younger than 45 with COVID-19, enrolled during active disease.

This clone was seen a few times. The gene calls are TRBV5-5 and TRBJ1-3; D unresolved. CDR1 and CDR2 (germline): SGHKS, YYEKEE (reference sequence). This CDR3 has 14 residues. V lost 2 bases to trimming and J lost 1 base, with 7 bases between them. The DNA for the CDR3 is TGTGCCAGCAGCTTTGGTAGATCTGGAAACACCATATATTTT. This translates into CASSFGRSGNTIYF.

The chain uses TRBV6-2 or TRBV6-3 and TRBJ2-5; 7 bases align to TRBD2. Germline V gene sequence: CDR1 MNHEY, CDR2 SVGEGT. After removal of 6 bases from V and 5 bases from J, the junction contained 12 bases not matched to a gene. This CDR3 is built from 15 residues. CDR3 sequence: CASSHPGGGRETQYF. The CDR3 DNA is TGTGCCAGCAGCCACCCCGGCGGGGGAAGGGAGACCCAGTACTTC.

V and J are TRBV6-5 and TRBJ2-7; no definite D call. The CDR3 has 13 residues. Germline CDR1 and CDR2: MNHEY and SVGAGI. The V end lost 9 bases, the J end lost 2 bases, and 14 bases lay between the germline ends. The CDR3: CASNDILTYEQYF. The CDR3 DNA sequence: TGTGCCAGTAATGACATCCTAACCTACGAGCAGTACTTC.

The rearrangement links TRBV4-2 to TRBJ2-3; 9 positions match TRBD2. CDR3 length equals 20 residues. Germline CDR1 and CDR2: LGHNA and YNFKEQ. V was clipped by 1 base and J by 0 bases; unmatched bases: 14. The CDR3 DNA follows: TGTGCCAGCAGCCAAGTTTATGGCGCGGGGGGGGGTCCTAGCACAGATACGCAGTATTTT. Protein sequence: CASSQVYGAGGGPSTDTQYF.

The table lists this clone with a few counts. The CDR3, as DNA: TGTGCCAGCAGCGAGGACAGGGCTCGGTACTCACCCCTCCACTTT. Translation: CASSEDRARYSPLHF. The chain combines TRBV4-2 with TRBJ1-6; 8 positions match TRBD1. Unmatched junction bases numbered 10, after V lost 5 bases and J lost 10 bases. This CDR3 region has 15 residues. Germline lookup yields CDR1 LGHNA and CDR2 YNFKEQ.

The chain recombines TRBV29-1 with TRBJ1-6, with D possibly matching TRBD1 (5 bases). The CDR3 loop spans 14 amino acids. Germline V CDR1 and CDR2: SQVTM, ANQGSEA. V was pared by 6 bases and J by 6 bases, with 15 bases between. The CDR3: CSVSLGGTNSPLHF. The CDR3, as DNA: TGCAGCGTATCTTTAGGAGGGACTAATTCACCCCTCCACTTT.

The V call is TRBV21-1, the J call TRBJ1-1; the D call in the table, TRBD1, was not verified against the DNA. TRBV21-1 is a known pseudogene. CDR3 length: 20 amino acids. Here the CDR3 reads CASSKATPGWDRGLITEAFF. As DNA, the CDR3 is TGTGCCAGCAGCAAAGCAACACCTGGATGGGACAGGGGCCTAATCACTGAAGCTTTCTTT.